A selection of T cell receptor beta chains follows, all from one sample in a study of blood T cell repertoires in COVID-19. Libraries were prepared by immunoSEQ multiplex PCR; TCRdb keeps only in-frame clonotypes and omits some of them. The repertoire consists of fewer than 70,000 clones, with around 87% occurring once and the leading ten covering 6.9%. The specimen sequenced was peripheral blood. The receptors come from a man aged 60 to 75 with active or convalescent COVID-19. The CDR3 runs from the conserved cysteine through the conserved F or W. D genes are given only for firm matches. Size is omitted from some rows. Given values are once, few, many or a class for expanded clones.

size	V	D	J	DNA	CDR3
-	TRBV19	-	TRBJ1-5	TGTGCCAGTAGTATTCGGGGGGCGGGTGATCAGCCCCAGCATTTT	CASSIRGAGDQPQHF
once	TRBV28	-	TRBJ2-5	TGTGCCAGCAGTGACTCTCAGAGTCCAGAGACCCAGTACTTC	CASSDSQSPETQYF
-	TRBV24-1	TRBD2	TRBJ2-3	TGTGCCACCAGTGATGTGTCAGCGGGAGGGCCGAGCACAGATACGCAGTATTTT	CATSDVSAGGPSTDTQYF
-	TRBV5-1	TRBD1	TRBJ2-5	TGCGCCAGCAGCTACCCCGGGACAGGGGAAGAGACCCAGTACTTC	CASSYPGTGEETQYF
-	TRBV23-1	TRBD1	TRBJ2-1	TGCGCCAGCAGTCGGGTTGGGGGACAGGGAGGAACTAGGACCTGGAATGAGCAGTTCTTC	CASSRVGGQGGTRTWNEQFF
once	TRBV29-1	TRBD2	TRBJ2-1	TGCAGCGTTGTCAGCGGGAGGGCCTCATCCTACAATGAGCAGTTCTTC	CSVVSGRASSYNEQFF
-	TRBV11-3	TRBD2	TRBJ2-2	TGTGCCAGCAGCTCCCCGTTGATAGCGGGGGGGCGTTCGGGGGAGCTGTTTTTT	CASSSPLIAGGRSGELFF
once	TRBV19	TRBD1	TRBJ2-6	TGTGCCAGTAGAAGACAGGGGTTTGGGGCCAACGTCCTGACTTTC	CASRRQGFGANVLTF
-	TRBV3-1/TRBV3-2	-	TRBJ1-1	TGTGCCAGCAGCCGCAAAGGGGCTGGGAACACTGAAGCTTTCTTT	CASSRKGAGNTEAFF
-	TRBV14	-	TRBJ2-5	TGTGCCAGCAGCCAAGACCCCCCCCGGCTAGGAGCCCAGTACTTC	CASSQDPPRLGAQYF
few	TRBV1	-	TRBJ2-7	TGCACCAGCAGCCACCACCGAGTAGCGGGAGTAATTTCCTACGAGCAGTACTTC	CTSSHHRVAGVISYEQYF
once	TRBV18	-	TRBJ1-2	TGTGCCAGCTCACCAGATTCAAGAGCCGATGGCTACACCTTC	CASSPDSRADGYTF
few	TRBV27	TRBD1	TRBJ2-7	TGTGCCAGCAGTTCCCGGGCCGGGACAGCAACCGTATACGAGCAGTACTTC	CASSSRAGTATVYEQYF
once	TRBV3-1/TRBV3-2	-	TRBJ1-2	TGTGCCAGCAGCCAGGGGGCGAAGGGTGGCTACACCTTC	CASSQGAKGGYTF
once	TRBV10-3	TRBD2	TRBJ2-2	TGTGCCATCAGGCGGACTAGCGGGATCACCGGGGAGCTGTTTTTT	CAIRRTSGITGELFF
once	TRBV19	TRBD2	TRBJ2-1	TGTGCCAGTAGTACCCTAGCGGGAGTCGGGGAGCAGTTCTTC	CASSTLAGVGEQFF
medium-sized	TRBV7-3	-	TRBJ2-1	TGTGCCAGCAGCTTACTAGGGGATGAGCAGTTCTTC	CASSLLGDEQFF
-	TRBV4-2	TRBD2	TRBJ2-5	TGTGCCAGCAGCCAAGGCTCCGGGGGGGAGACCCAGTACTTC	CASSQGSGGETQYF
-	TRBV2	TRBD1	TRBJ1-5	TGTGCCAGCGGTGGACAGGGCCTTAAGGATCAGCCCCAGCATTTT	CASGGQGLKDQPQHF
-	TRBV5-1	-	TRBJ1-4	TGCGCCAGCAGCTTGGGCGGGTCCCGTGGTGAAAAACTGTTTTTT	CASSLGGSRGEKLFF
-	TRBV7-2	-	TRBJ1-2	TGTGCCAGCAGCTTAGACTCCTCGCGGGAGTACACCTTC	CASSLDSSREYTF
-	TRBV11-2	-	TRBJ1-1	TGTGCCAGCACCCTGCGACAGGAGACGAACACTGAAGCTTTCTTT	CASTLRQETNTEAFF
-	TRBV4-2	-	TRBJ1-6	TGTGCCAGCACCACACCAGGGTCTGGTAATTCACCCCTCCACTTT	CASTTPGSGNSPLHF
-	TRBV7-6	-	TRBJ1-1	TGTGCCAGCAGCTTAGTTCCGGACACTGAAGCTTTCTTT	CASSLVPDTEAFF
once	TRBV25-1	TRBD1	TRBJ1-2	TGTGCCAGCAGTGAATTGTTCGGGACAGGGTTGGTTCGTGGCTACACCTTC	CASSELFGTGLVRGYTF
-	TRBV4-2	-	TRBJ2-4	TGTGCCAGCAGCCTTGGCAAGGGGGGGATAGCCAAAAACATTCAGTACTTC	CASSLGKGGIAKNIQYF
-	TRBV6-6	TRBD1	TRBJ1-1	TGTGCCAGCAGCAGGGGGGTGTGGAACACTGAAGCTTTCTTT	CASSRGVWNTEAFF
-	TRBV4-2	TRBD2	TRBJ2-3	TGTGCCAGCAGCTCCGGGACTAGTTCCGGAGATACGCAGTATTTT	CASSSGTSSGDTQYF
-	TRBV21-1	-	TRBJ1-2	TGTGCCAGCACCCTTTACGCTGCGGGACTCGACTATGGCTACACCTTC	CASTLYAAGLDYGYTF
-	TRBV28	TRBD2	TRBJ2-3	TGTGCCAGCAGCCAAATCTTCCGGGACTACCGCTCAGATACGCAGTATTTT	CASSQIFRDYRSDTQYF
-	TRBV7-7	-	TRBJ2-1	TGTGCCAGCAGCTTAGATCGGACATCTCGCAATGAGCAGTTCTTC	CASSLDRTSRNEQFF
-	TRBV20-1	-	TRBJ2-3	TGCAGTGCTAGTACCCCAGCGTATGAGGGAACGCAGTATTTT	CSASTPAYEGTQYF
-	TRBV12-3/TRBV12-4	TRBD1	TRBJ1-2	TGTGCCAGCAGTGCGGGACAGAGCTATGGCTACACCTTC	CASSAGQSYGYTF
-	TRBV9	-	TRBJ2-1	TGTGCCAGCAGCGTAGAGGAGTCAAACAATGAGCAGTTCTTC	CASSVEESNNEQFF
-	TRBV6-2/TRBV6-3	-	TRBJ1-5	TGTGCCAGCAGCGAGGCGGCAGCTTATAGCAATCAGCCCCAGCATTTT	CASSEAAAYSNQPQHF
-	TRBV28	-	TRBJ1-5	TGTGCCAGCAGTCTCACCACTAATCAGCCCCAGCATTTT	CASSLTTNQPQHF
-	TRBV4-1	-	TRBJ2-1	TGCGCCAGCAGTCCGACTAGGCGGGAGCAGTTCTTC	CASSPTRREQFF
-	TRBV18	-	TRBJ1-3	TGTGCCAGCTCACCAGGGGCCTCTGGAAACACCATATATTTT	CASSPGASGNTIYF
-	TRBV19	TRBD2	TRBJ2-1	TGTGCCAGTAGCTGGGAGGGAACCTACAATGAGCAGTTCTTC	CASSWEGTYNEQFF